A single count supports the clone carrying this T cell receptor (beta chain). Here immunoSEQ multiplex PCR was the method, and the copy in TCRdb shows in-frame clones only, minus some. There are 250,000 or so clones in the sample; approximately 80% occur only once, and around 2% lies in the top ten. The junction had 4 bases not matched to a gene; V was cut back by 0 bases and J by 8 bases. The CDR3 consists of 15 residues. Germline CDR1 SGHRS, CDR2 YFSETQ. This sample is part of a study of blood T cell repertoires in COVID-19. V is TRBV5-1 and J is TRBJ1-4; TRBD1 agrees at 10 bases. Specimen: PBMCs or T cells enriched from blood (not recorded which). The receptor's source is a man aged 55 to 70 who had recovered from COVID-19. Here the CDR3 reads CASSLDGQGVEKLFF. The CDR3 DNA sequence: TGCGCCAGCAGCTTGGACGGACAGGGGGTGGAAAAACTGTTTTTT. Filled out from reference TRBV5-1 and TRBJ1-4, the complete variable domain reads KAGVTQTPRYLIKTRGQQVTLSCSPISGHRSVSWYQQTPGQGLQFLFEYFSETQRNKGNFPGRFSGRQFSNSRSEMNVSTLELGDSALYLCASSLDGQGVEKLFFGSGTQLSVL.